The rows below give T cell receptor beta chains drawn from one sample of a study of blood T cell repertoires in COVID-19. Sequencing was performed with immunoSEQ multiplex PCR; in TCRdb, only in-frame clones are kept and a portion is missing. This sample has about 90,000 clones, with 88% found just once. The sequenced sample consisted of peripheral blood. All receptors derive from a man aged 60-69 years with acute or convalescent COVID-19. Each CDR3 is given without its conserved first and last residue. The D gene is left open where the match is weak.

V gene	J gene	D gene	CDR3 protein
TRBV5-1	TRBJ1-5	-	ASSVDSQGDQPQH
TRBV6-5	TRBJ2-3	TRBD2	ASSYSGLASDTQY
TRBV2	TRBJ1-2	-	ASSADSIRRAGYT
TRBV19	TRBJ1-1	TRBD1	ASSSRTGRITEAF
TRBV5-1	TRBJ1-1	-	ASTSGTGGNTEAF
TRBV7-9	TRBJ1-2	-	ASSSNSINGYT
TRBV30	TRBJ1-3	-	AWRAEGNTIY
TRBV18	TRBJ1-1	-	ASSRTKGLDTEAF
TRBV28	TRBJ1-1	-	ASRRDSIGVTEAF
TRBV5-1	TRBJ2-2	-	ASSPKSPGSTGELF
TRBV9	TRBJ1-2	-	ASRGRYGYT
TRBV30	TRBJ1-1	TRBD1	AWNYQRTGVTEAF
TRBV3-1/TRBV3-2	TRBJ1-2	-	ASSHRGANYGYT
TRBV6-5	TRBJ2-3	-	ASSYSGHTGDTQY
TRBV7-8	TRBJ1-5	TRBD1	ASSGDRGDQPQH
TRBV30	TRBJ1-2	-	AWSVGGYGYT
TRBV7-3	TRBJ1-1	-	ASSAGVRNTEAF
TRBV30	TRBJ2-1	-	AWSVRGLSSYNEQF
TRBV27	TRBJ1-1	TRBD1	ASSPGGTEAF
TRBV29-1	TRBJ1-2	TRBD1	SVRDRGLPNHGYT
TRBV27	TRBJ1-6	-	ASSFPGQGSPLH
TRBV5-4	TRBJ1-6	-	ASSPLGRDHNSPLH
TRBV12-3/TRBV12-4	TRBJ2-7	-	ASSFFSYEQY
TRBV30	TRBJ1-2	-	AWSGQGRLYGYT
TRBV30	TRBJ2-3	TRBD2	AWSLGLAGGHTDTQY
TRBV5-1	TRBJ2-7	TRBD1	ASSLTGGAGYEQY
TRBV5-6	TRBJ1-2	-	ASTLPSATGGYT
TRBV2	TRBJ2-7	TRBD2	ASNLSGGLLHEQY
TRBV24-1	TRBJ2-3	TRBD2	ATRGSGRSDTQY
TRBV9	TRBJ2-1	TRBD2	ASSVGAGVHNEQF
TRBV19	TRBJ2-7	-	ASSDIYEQY
TRBV5-1	TRBJ2-2	-	ASSSVSSTGELF
TRBV5-1	TRBJ2-2	TRBD1	ASSFFAGGSGELF
TRBV5-1	TRBJ2-1	TRBD1	ASSLDRGRNEQF
TRBV12-3/TRBV12-4	TRBJ1-2	TRBD1	ASGTNRGPGYT
TRBV19	TRBJ1-2	TRBD1	ASSIDRGAEGYT
TRBV28	TRBJ1-1	TRBD1	ASSLQGAEAF
TRBV6-1	TRBJ2-5	TRBD1	ASSELGTGWETQY
TRBV6-6	TRBJ2-1	-	ASKDLGDYNEQF
TRBV7-5	TRBJ2-7	-	VRSSGWASGKKYYEQY
TRBV28	TRBJ1-5	-	ASTSGGRNQPQH
TRBV4-2	TRBJ2-1	TRBD2	ASSQGTGLDNEQF
TRBV5-6	TRBJ2-1	-	ASSPSTGRGSQF